These T cell receptor beta chains were read from a single sample in a study of blood T cell repertoires in COVID-19. The table came from immunoSEQ multiplex PCR; TCRdb's copy has only in-frame clones and leaves some out. There are 240,000 or so clones in the sample; approximately 86% occur only once, and roughly 3.1% lies in the top ten. The source material was PBMCs or T cells enriched from blood (not recorded which). The origin of the receptors is a woman in her thirties or forties with acute COVID-19. Both conserved end residues are part of each CDR3. The order of the fields is CDR3 length, D gene, V gene, J gene, clone size, CDR3 DNA, CDR3 protein. The D gene is left open where the match is weak. Part of the rows lack a size; the others show once, few, many or a class for expanded clones.

length: 12
D: TRBD1
V: TRBV6-1
J: TRBJ1-2
size: NA
DNA: TGTGCCAGCAGTGATAGGGGGCATGGCTACACCTTC
CDR3: CASSDRGHGYTF

length: 16
D: TRBD1
V: TRBV18
J: TRBJ1-2
size: NA
DNA: TGTGCCAGCTCACCTACCTTGCAGGGGGAATTCTATGGCTACACCTTC
CDR3: CASSPTLQGEFYGYTF

length: 18
D: TRBD1
V: TRBV14
J: TRBJ1-6
size: NA
DNA: TGTGCCAGCAGCCGCCAAGGGACAGGGGCATTATGGAATTCACCCCTCCACTTT
CDR3: CASSRQGTGALWNSPLHF

length: 12
D: NA
V: TRBV24-1
J: TRBJ2-7
size: NA
DNA: TGTGCCACCAGTACGGGGGTAAACGAGCAGTACTTC
CDR3: CATSTGVNEQYF

length: 18
D: TRBD2
V: TRBV7-8
J: TRBJ2-1
size: NA
DNA: TGTGCCAGCAGCTTAGACGGCGGACTAGCGGGAGTTTCCAATGAGCAGTTCTTC
CDR3: CASSLDGGLAGVSNEQFF

length: 15
D: NA
V: TRBV25-1
J: TRBJ2-3
size: NA
DNA: TGTGCCAGCAGTGAATGGTCAGGGTCGACAGATACGCAGTATTTT
CDR3: CASSEWSGSTDTQYF

length: 15
D: NA
V: TRBV19
J: TRBJ1-2
size: NA
DNA: TGTGCCAGTAGTATTTTGGGGATTCGGGGGTATGGCTACACCTTC
CDR3: CASSILGIRGYGYTF

length: 13
D: NA
V: TRBV12-3/TRBV12-4
J: TRBJ1-1
size: NA
DNA: TGTGCCAGCAGAATACAGGGGAACACTGAAGCTTTCTTT
CDR3: CASRIQGNTEAFF

length: 13
D: NA
V: TRBV25-1
J: TRBJ1-2
size: NA
DNA: TGTGCCAGCAGTGAGACACAAGACGGTGGCTACACCTTC
CDR3: CASSETQDGGYTF

length: 17
D: TRBD1
V: TRBV6-1
J: TRBJ2-7
size: NA
DNA: TGTGCCAGCAGTGAGTGGGGCAGGGGGCTCGTCAACGACGAGCAGTACTTC
CDR3: CASSEWGRGLVNDEQYF

length: 13
D: NA
V: TRBV19
J: TRBJ2-7
size: few
DNA: TGTGCCAGTAGTCTGGGAGAGGATGACGAGCAGTACTTC
CDR3: CASSLGEDDEQYF

length: 16
D: TRBD2
V: TRBV5-4
J: TRBJ2-2
size: NA
DNA: TGTGCCAGCAGCGGTACTAGCGGTCTTTACACCGGGGAGCTGTTTTTT
CDR3: CASSGTSGLYTGELFF

length: 15
D: TRBD2
V: TRBV5-1
J: TRBJ2-1
size: NA
DNA: TGCGCCAGCACACCGGGACTAGCGGGCTACAATGAGCAGTTCTTC
CDR3: CASTPGLAGYNEQFF

length: 13
D: NA
V: TRBV7-9
J: TRBJ1-2
size: NA
DNA: TGTGCCAGCAGCTCGAGGGAGGGCTATGGCTACACCTTC
CDR3: CASSSREGYGYTF

length: 13
D: TRBD1
V: TRBV10-1
J: TRBJ1-5
size: NA
DNA: TGCGCCAGCAGTGAAACAGGGGTACAGCCCCAGCATTTT
CDR3: CASSETGVQPQHF

length: 16
D: TRBD1
V: TRBV25-1
J: TRBJ2-7
size: NA
DNA: TGTGCCAGCAGTCCAAAGGACAGGGACACATCTTACGAGCAGTACTTC
CDR3: CASSPKDRDTSYEQYF

length: 13
D: NA
V: TRBV29-1
J: TRBJ2-5
size: NA
DNA: TGCAGCGCCGGCACTAGCCTAACAGAGACCCAGTACTTC
CDR3: CSAGTSLTETQYF

length: 14
D: NA
V: TRBV2
J: TRBJ1-2
size: few
DNA: TGTGCCAGCAGTGAAGACAGGACCTATTATGGCTACACCTTC
CDR3: CASSEDRTYYGYTF

length: 14
D: NA
V: TRBV20-1
J: TRBJ1-2
size: NA
DNA: TGCAGTGCTAGTAGGGACACCGGAGACTATGGCTACACCTTC
CDR3: CSASRDTGDYGYTF

length: 16
D: NA
V: TRBV5-5
J: TRBJ2-1
size: NA
DNA: TGTGCCAGCAGCTTATCGTTCCAGGGATCCTACAATGAGCAGTTCTTC
CDR3: CASSLSFQGSYNEQFF

length: 14
D: NA
V: TRBV11-3
J: TRBJ2-3
size: NA
DNA: TGTGCCAGCAGCTTGCGGACTTTCACAGATACGCAGTATTTT
CDR3: CASSLRTFTDTQYF

length: 16
D: NA
V: TRBV9
J: TRBJ1-3
size: NA
DNA: TGTGCCAGCAGCCCCCGGACAGCTGGCTCTGGAAACACCATATATTTT
CDR3: CASSPRTAGSGNTIYF

length: 14
D: TRBD1
V: TRBV29-1
J: TRBJ2-5
size: NA
DNA: TGCAGCGCCCGAGAGGGGACAGGGGGAGAGACCCAGTACTTC
CDR3: CSAREGTGGETQYF

length: 13
D: TRBD1
V: TRBV6-5
J: TRBJ1-5
size: NA
DNA: TGTGCCAGCACCGAGGGGGCGGGTCAGCCCCAGCATTTT
CDR3: CASTEGAGQPQHF

length: 14
D: TRBD1
V: TRBV6-5
J: TRBJ2-7
size: NA
DNA: TGTGCCAGCAGGAGGACAGGGGGCTCCTACGAGCAGTACTTC
CDR3: CASRRTGGSYEQYF

length: 13
D: NA
V: TRBV5-1
J: TRBJ2-1
size: NA
DNA: TGCGCCAGCAGCTTGGCCGCTTCCAGTGAGCAGTTCTTC
CDR3: CASSLAASSEQFF

length: 17
D: NA
V: TRBV5-1
J: TRBJ1-2
size: NA
DNA: TGCGCCAGCAGCCCGGGAAATTTTAGCAGGGGTGTCTATGGCTACACCTTC
CDR3: CASSPGNFSRGVYGYTF

length: 16
D: NA
V: TRBV5-1
J: TRBJ1-3
size: NA
DNA: TGCGCCAGCAGCTGGGTTAGCGGTGATGCTGGAAACACCATATATTTT
CDR3: CASSWVSGDAGNTIYF

length: 12
D: NA
V: TRBV5-1
J: TRBJ2-1
size: NA
DNA: TGCGCCAGCATGATCGGCGGAGGGGAGCAGTTCTTC
CDR3: CASMIGGGEQFF

length: 15
D: NA
V: TRBV27
J: TRBJ1-5
size: NA
DNA: TGTGCCAGCAGTTTGGAGGGGATGAGCAATCAGCCCCAGCATTTT
CDR3: CASSLEGMSNQPQHF

length: 15
D: NA
V: TRBV7-8
J: TRBJ1-1
size: NA
DNA: TGTGCCAGCAGCTTAGGTGCAGGGGAGCTGTCTGAAGCTTTCTTT
CDR3: CASSLGAGELSEAFF

length: 15
D: TRBD1
V: TRBV4-1
J: TRBJ2-7
size: NA
DNA: TGCGCCAGCAGCCTCCGACAGGGGGTGGACTACGAGCAGTACTTC
CDR3: CASSLRQGVDYEQYF

length: 16
D: TRBD2
V: TRBV7-9
J: TRBJ2-3
size: NA
DNA: TGTGCCAGCAGCCGAGGGACTAGCGGGAGAACAGATACGCAGTATTTT
CDR3: CASSRGTSGRTDTQYF

length: 17
D: NA
V: TRBV21-1
J: TRBJ2-1
size: NA
DNA: TGTGCCAGCAGCCCGAGGGGGAGCAGGGGTCTTTACAATGAGCAGTTCTTC
CDR3: CASSPRGSRGLYNEQFF

length: 13
D: NA
V: TRBV9
J: TRBJ1-1
size: NA
DNA: TGTGCCAGCAACCGGGGAGGTTTTTCTGAAGCTTTCTTT
CDR3: CASNRGGFSEAFF

length: 13
D: NA
V: TRBV3-1/TRBV3-2
J: TRBJ1-5
size: NA
DNA: TGTGCCAGCAGCCGGGGAGGGTATCAGCCCCAGCATTTT
CDR3: CASSRGGYQPQHF

length: 16
D: NA
V: TRBV18
J: TRBJ1-1
size: NA
DNA: TGTGCCAGCTCACCCGGGGCAGGGACAATGAACACTGAAGCTTTCTTT
CDR3: CASSPGAGTMNTEAFF

length: 16
D: TRBD2
V: TRBV9
J: TRBJ2-1
size: NA
DNA: TGTGCCAGCAGCGCTGGACTAGCGACGAGGTACAATGAGCAGTTCTTC
CDR3: CASSAGLATRYNEQFF

length: 16
D: NA
V: TRBV19
J: TRBJ2-2
size: once
DNA: TGTGCCAGTAGTGCAGGACGGGGTGGGTACACCGGGGAGCTGTTTTTT
CDR3: CASSAGRGGYTGELFF

length: 14
D: TRBD1
V: TRBV11-3
J: TRBJ2-2
size: NA
DNA: TGTGCCAGCAGGGGACAGCCTAACACCGGGGAGCTGTTTTTT
CDR3: CASRGQPNTGELFF

length: 14
D: TRBD1
V: TRBV11-2
J: TRBJ1-1
size: NA
DNA: TGTGCCAGCAGCAAGGACAGGGTTGGCACTGAAGCTTTCTTT
CDR3: CASSKDRVGTEAFF

length: 15
D: NA
V: TRBV11-3
J: TRBJ2-1
size: NA
DNA: TGTGCCAGCAGCTTACTCGTAGGTGGTGGGCCTGATCAGTTCTTC
CDR3: CASSLLVGGGPDQFF

length: 13
D: NA
V: TRBV15
J: TRBJ2-1
size: NA
DNA: TGTGCCACCAGCAGAGAGACAGCGTTGGAGCAGTTCTTC
CDR3: CATSRETALEQFF

length: 16
D: TRBD1
V: TRBV10-3
J: TRBJ1-2
size: NA
DNA: TGTGCCATCAGTTTTTTGGACAGGGGCTTTGACGGCGGCTACACCTTC
CDR3: CAISFLDRGFDGGYTF

length: 15
D: TRBD2
V: TRBV9
J: TRBJ2-7
size: once
DNA: TGTGCCAGCAGCGCCGGACTAGCGGTTAACTACGAGCAGTACTTC
CDR3: CASSAGLAVNYEQYF

length: 14
D: NA
V: TRBV10-3
J: TRBJ1-1
size: NA
DNA: TGTGCCATCAAAGGCCCTAAACAGGACACTGAAGCTTTCTTT
CDR3: CAIKGPKQDTEAFF

length: 16
D: NA
V: TRBV24-1
J: TRBJ2-3
size: NA
DNA: TGTGCCACCAGTGACGCTTTAGATGATAGCACAGATACGCAGTATTTT
CDR3: CATSDALDDSTDTQYF

length: 14
D: NA
V: TRBV15
J: TRBJ2-3
size: NA
DNA: TGTGCCACCAGAGGTTTGGGAGGGGGAGATACGCAGTATTTT
CDR3: CATRGLGGGDTQYF

length: 17
D: NA
V: TRBV5-1
J: TRBJ1-4
size: NA
DNA: TGCGCCAGCAGCTGGGAGGGCCAAGGACCGCGGGGTGAAAAACTGTTTTTT
CDR3: CASSWEGQGPRGEKLFF

length: 17
D: TRBD2
V: TRBV18
J: TRBJ2-1
size: once
DNA: TGTGCCAGCTCACCCCGGATAGCGGGAAACTCCTACAATGAGCAGTTCTTC
CDR3: CASSPRIAGNSYNEQFF

length: 16
D: TRBD2
V: TRBV15
J: TRBJ2-1
size: NA
DNA: TGTGCCACCAGCAGAGATCCAGCGGGAGGGCCTTATGAGCAGTTCTTC
CDR3: CATSRDPAGGPYEQFF

length: 17
D: TRBD1
V: TRBV12-5
J: TRBJ1-5
size: NA
DNA: TGTGCTAGTGGTTTGGCCACCGGGACAGGGGATAATCAGCCCCAGCATTTT
CDR3: CASGLATGTGDNQPQHF

length: 17
D: TRBD1
V: TRBV27
J: TRBJ1-1
size: NA
DNA: TGTGCCAGCCGATATAAAGAGGGACAGCAACTGAACACTGAAGCTTTCTTT
CDR3: CASRYKEGQQLNTEAFF

length: 16
D: TRBD2
V: TRBV11-3
J: TRBJ2-3
size: once
DNA: TGTGCCAGCAGCTCCCTAGTAGCGGGTAACACAGATACGCAGTATTTT
CDR3: CASSSLVAGNTDTQYF